A selection of T cell receptor beta chains follows, all from one sample in a study of blood T cells in healthy people across ages. Each CDR3 protein gets one entry after TCRdb re-called the 5' RACE reads with MiXCR. The sample shows about 1.4 million distinct CDR3 sequences, approximately 59% of them seen only once. The sample taken for sequencing was blood. The receptors stem from a man between 18 and 35 years old in good health. The CDR3 runs from the conserved cysteine through the conserved F or W. D genes are given only for firm matches. The size entry is marked missing in some rows and otherwise reads once, few, many or a size class.

17	-	TRBV4-1	TRBJ2-7	-	CASSQVGWEDRRYEQCF	TGCGCCAGCAGCCAAGTTGGGTGGGAGGATAGGAGGTACGAGCAGTGCTTC
14	TRBD2	TRBV20-1	TRBJ2-7	few	CSASPGLGSYEQYF	TGCAGTGCTAGTCCGGGACTAGGTTCCTACGAGCAGTACTTC
13	-	TRBV20-1	TRBJ1-6	-	CSARWAANSPLHF	TGCAGTGCTAGATGGGCCGCAAATTCACCTCTCCACTTT
15	TRBD2	TRBV5-1	TRBJ2-5	-	CASSETSGSTREQYF	TGCGCCAGCAGCGAGACTAGCGGGAGCACGAGGGAGCAGTACTTC
13	-	TRBV20-1	TRBJ2-7	-	CSAKAGSSYEQYF	TGCAGTGCTAAGGCGGGATCCTCCTACGAGCAGTACTTC
14	TRBD1	TRBV25-1	TRBJ2-7	-	CASSGSTGGYEQYF	TGTGCCAGCAGTGGAAGTACAGGGGGATACGAGCAGTACTTC
15	-	TRBV29-1	TRBJ2-7	-	CSVVGGEGGSYEQYF	TGCAGCGTTGTTGGGGGAGAGGGTGGCTCCTACGAGCAGTACTTC
13	-	TRBV2	TRBJ2-3	once	CARGPASTDTQYF	TGTGCCAGAGGCCCAGCGAGCACAGATACGCAGTATTTT
16	-	TRBV6-2/TRBV6-3	TRBJ2-3	-	CASNLLVADHTDTQYF	TGTGCCAGCAATTTACTCGTAGCGGACCATACAGATACGCAGTATTTT
11	-	TRBV24-1	TRBJ2-5	few	CATSDLMTQYF	TGTGCCACCAGTGATTTGATGACCCAGTACTTC
12	-	TRBV11-2	TRBJ1-1	-	CASSPLLAWAFF	TGTGCCAGCAGCCCATTGCTCGCGTGGGCTTTCTTT
15	TRBD1	TRBV30	TRBJ2-1	-	CAWTDWDRGFNEQFF	TGTGCCTGGACGGACTGGGACAGGGGATTCAATGAGCAGTTCTTC
15	-	TRBV28	TRBJ2-3	-	CASSLEGAITDTQYF	TGTGCCAGCAGTTTAGAGGGCGCAATTACAGATACGCAGTATTTT
14	-	TRBV7-2	TRBJ1-1	few	CASSLFAGNTEAFF	TGTGCCAGCAGCTTATTTGCGGGGAACACTGAAGCTTTCTTT
16	-	TRBV20-1	TRBJ1-2	once	CSALGHRDRSNYGYTF	TGCAGTGCATTGGGACATCGAGACAGGTCTAACTATGGCTACACCTTC
13	-	TRBV7-9	TRBJ2-7	few	CASSVSFGNEQYF	TGTGCCAGCAGCGTAAGTTTTGGAAACGAGCAGTACTTC
17	-	TRBV2	TRBJ2-2	-	CASSERGLARNTGELFF	TGTGCCAGCAGTGAAAGGGGCCTGGCCCGGAACACCGGGGAGCTGTTTTTT
16	TRBD1	TRBV4-3	TRBJ2-7	-	CASSQEWDRASYEQYF	TGCGCCAGCAGCCAAGAATGGGACAGGGCATCCTACGAGCAGTACTTC
13	-	TRBV28	TRBJ2-5	-	CASRDSLQEIQYF	TGTGCCAGCAGAGACAGTTTACAAGAGATCCAGTACTTC
15	TRBD1	TRBV29-1	TRBJ2-7	few	CSVETHRGARNEQYF	TGCAGCGTTGAAACACACAGGGGCGCTCGGAACGAGCAGTACTTC
16	TRBD1	TRBV7-9	TRBJ2-5	-	CASTIGYRGKQETQYF	TGTGCCAGCACCATCGGCTACAGGGGGAAACAAGAGACCCAGTACTTC
10	-	TRBV6-1	TRBJ2-7	-	CASSGSAQYF	TGTGCCAGCAGTGGGTCGGCCCAGTACTTC
11	-	TRBV6-1	TRBJ2-1	-	CLSGTHGGQFF	TGTTTGAGCGGCACACACGGGGGGCAGTTCTTC
13	-	TRBV7-9	TRBJ2-4	few	CASSLVRVGEQYF	TGTGCCAGCAGCTTAGTAAGGGTTGGGGAGCAGTACTTC
12	-	TRBV18	TRBJ2-7	-	CASSSLHYEQYF	TGTGCCAGCTCCTCGCTTCACTACGAGCAGTACTTC
14	TRBD1	TRBV2	TRBJ2-7	once	CASGVRQGAYEQYF	TGTGCCAGCGGGGTAAGACAGGGGGCCTACGAGCAGTACTTC
14	-	TRBV7-9	TRBJ2-7	-	CASSVSGRSYEQYF	TGTGCCAGCAGCGTATCGGGACGGTCCTACGAGCAGTACTTC
12	-	TRBV5-1	TRBJ2-5	many	CASSRRGETQYF	TGCGCCAGCAGCCGGCGGGGAGAGACCCAGTACTTC
14	-	TRBV4-1	TRBJ2-7	once	CASSPLDSDYEQYF	TGCGCCAGCAGCCCCCTAGACTCGGACTACGAGCAGTACTTC
15	-	TRBV5-5	TRBJ1-2	-	CASSLRGLTSYGYTF	TGTGCCAGCAGCTTGAGGGGACTGACGAGCTATGGCTACACCTTC
12	-	TRBV28	TRBJ2-7	few	CASSLRQTEQYF	TGTGCCAGCAGCCTTAGACAGACCGAGCAGTACTTC
13	-	TRBV12-3/TRBV12-4	TRBJ2-7	-	CASSELTSNEQYF	TGTGCCAGCAGTGAACTGACTAGTAACGAGCAGTACTTC
14	TRBD1	TRBV12-5	TRBJ2-5	-	CASGLGTGGKTQYF	TGTGCTAGTGGACTCGGGACAGGGGGAAAGACCCAGTACTTC
17	TRBD1	TRBV24-1	TRBJ2-7	-	CATSDPAEDRGYYEQYF	TGTGCCACCAGTGACCCCGCGGAGGACAGGGGATACTACGAGCAGTACTTC
13	-	TRBV6-2/TRBV6-3	TRBJ2-7	-	CASRDAKDDEQYF	TGTGCCAGCAGAGACGCCAAGGACGACGAGCAGTACTTC
14	-	TRBV20-1	TRBJ2-5	-	CSASAPTSEETQYF	TGCAGTGCTAGCGCCCCTACTAGTGAAGAGACCCAGTACTTC
15	TRBD2	TRBV20-1	TRBJ2-7	-	CSAFHPGGNHYEQYF	TGCAGTGCTTTCCACCCCGGGGGGAATCACTACGAGCAGTACTTC
14	TRBD1	TRBV6-5	TRBJ2-1	few	CASSTGTGDNEQFF	TGTGCCAGCAGTACCGGGACAGGCGACAATGAGCAGTTCTTC
15	-	TRBV12-3/TRBV12-4	TRBJ2-7	-	CASSWDGTPTYEQYF	TGTGCCAGCAGTTGGGATGGGACACCAACCTACGAGCAGTACTTC
17	TRBD2	TRBV11-2	TRBJ2-1	-	CASPPAGDGGSYNEQFF	TGTGCCAGCCCTCCCGCGGGGGACGGGGGGTCCTACAATGAGCAGTTCTTC
15	-	TRBV7-8	TRBJ1-6	-	CASSLAARGNSPLHF	TGTGCCAGCAGCTTAGCGGCCAGGGGAAATTCACCCCTCCACTTT
15	TRBD1	TRBV7-9	TRBJ2-7	-	CASTPRTGRSYEQYF	TGTGCCAGCACCCCTAGGACAGGGCGCTCCTACGAGCAGTACTTC
12	-	TRBV4-2	TRBJ1-1	few	CASSRGATEAFF	TGTGCCAGCAGCCGGGGGGCGACTGAAGCTTTCTTT
13	-	TRBV27	TRBJ2-5	few	CASSLWDWETQYF	TGTGCCAGCAGTTTATGGGATTGGGAGACCCAGTACTTC
16	TRBD2	TRBV5-6	TRBJ2-5	-	CASSLMSGGIQETQYF	TGTGCCAGCAGCTTGATGAGCGGGGGAATCCAAGAGACCCAGTACTTC
16	-	TRBV4-1	TRBJ2-4	few	CASSQDGELAKNIQYF	TGCGCCAGCAGCCAAGATGGGGAGCTAGCCAAAAACATTCAGTACTTC
13	-	TRBV28	TRBJ2-7	-	CASSLGSGREQYF	TGTGCCAGCAGTTTAGGATCAGGGCGCGAGCAGTACTTC
16	TRBD1	TRBV12-3/TRBV12-4	TRBJ2-4	once	CASSSGTGGVWEEQYF	TGTGCCAGCAGTTCGGGGACAGGGGGGGTTTGGGAAGAGCAGTACTTC
11	-	TRBV12-3/TRBV12-4	TRBJ2-7	-	CASSRIFEQYF	TGTGCCAGCAGTCGGATATTCGAGCAGTACTTC
12	-	TRBV12-5	TRBJ1-2	few	CASGFHSAGYTF	TGTGCTAGTGGTTTCCACTCCGCCGGCTACACCTTC
12	-	TRBV5-6	TRBJ1-2	-	CASSLGTMGYTF	TGTGCCAGCAGCTTGGGGACTATGGGCTACACCTTC
15	-	TRBV28	TRBJ2-1	few	CASSLLEGLYNEQFF	TGTGCCAGCAGTTTATTGGAGGGGTTATACAATGAGCAGTTCTTC
14	TRBD1	TRBV20-1	TRBJ1-1	-	CSARVGGGGTEAFF	TGCAGTGCTAGAGTAGGGGGCGGAGGCACTGAAGCTTTCTTT
14	TRBD2	TRBV27	TRBJ2-3	-	CASSLGGGPDTQYF	TGTGCTAGCAGCTTGGGCGGGGGGCCAGATACGCAGTATTTT